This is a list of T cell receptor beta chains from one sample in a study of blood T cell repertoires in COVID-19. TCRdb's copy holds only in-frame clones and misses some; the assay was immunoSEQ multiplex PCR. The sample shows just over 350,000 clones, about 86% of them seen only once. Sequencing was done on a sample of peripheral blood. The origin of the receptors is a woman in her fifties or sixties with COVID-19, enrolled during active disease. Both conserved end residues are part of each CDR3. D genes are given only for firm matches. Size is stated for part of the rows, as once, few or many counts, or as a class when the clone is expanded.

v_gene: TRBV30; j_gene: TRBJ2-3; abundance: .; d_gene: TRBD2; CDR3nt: TGTGCCTGGGCGGCCGGGACTAGCAGCAGGGATACGCAGTATTTT; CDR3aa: CAWAAGTSSRDTQYF
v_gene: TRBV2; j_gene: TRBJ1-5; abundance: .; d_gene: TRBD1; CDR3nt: TGTGCCAGCGGAGGGGGACAGGATCAGCCCCAGCATTTT; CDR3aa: CASGGGQDQPQHF
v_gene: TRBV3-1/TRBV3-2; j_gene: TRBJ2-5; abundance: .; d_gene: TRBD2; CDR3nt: TGTGCCAGCAGCGGCCTAGCGGGGGGAGAGACCCAGTACTTC; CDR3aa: CASSGLAGGETQYF
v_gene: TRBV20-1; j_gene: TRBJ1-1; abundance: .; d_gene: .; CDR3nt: TGCAGTGCTAGTAGGACAATGGACACTGAAGCTTTCTTT; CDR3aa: CSASRTMDTEAFF
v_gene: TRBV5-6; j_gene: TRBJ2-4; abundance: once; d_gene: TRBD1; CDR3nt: TGTGCCAGCAGCTGGACAGGGAGGTCGGCCAAAAACATTCAGTACTTC; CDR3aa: CASSWTGRSAKNIQYF
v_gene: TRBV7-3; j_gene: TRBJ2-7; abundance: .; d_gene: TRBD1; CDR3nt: TGTGCCAGCAGCTTAGGGACAGGGATCAACGAGCAGTACTTC; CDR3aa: CASSLGTGINEQYF
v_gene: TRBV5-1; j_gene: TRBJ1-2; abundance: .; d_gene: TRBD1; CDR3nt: TGCGCCAGCAGCCTCGGACAGGCTAACTATGGCTACACCTTC; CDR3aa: CASSLGQANYGYTF
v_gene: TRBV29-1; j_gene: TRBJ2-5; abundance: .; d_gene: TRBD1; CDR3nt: TGCAGCGGGTTAACAGGGGAAGAGACCCAGTACTTC; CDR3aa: CSGLTGEETQYF
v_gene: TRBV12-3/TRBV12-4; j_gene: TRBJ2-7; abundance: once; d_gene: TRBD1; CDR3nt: TGTGCCAGCAGTCGACAGGGATCCGAGCAGTACTTC; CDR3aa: CASSRQGSEQYF
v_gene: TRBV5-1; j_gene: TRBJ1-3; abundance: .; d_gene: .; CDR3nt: TGCGCCAGCAGCTTTAGCGGATCCCCGAGCTCTGGAAACACCATATATTTT; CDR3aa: CASSFSGSPSSGNTIYF
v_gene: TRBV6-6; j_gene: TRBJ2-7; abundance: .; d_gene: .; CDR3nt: TGTGCCAGCAGTTTTCACAGGGACGAGCAGTACTTC; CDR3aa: CASSFHRDEQYF
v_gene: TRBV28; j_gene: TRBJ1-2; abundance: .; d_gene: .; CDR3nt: TGTGCCAGCAGTTTATGGGAACAGTCTAACTATGGCTACACCTTC; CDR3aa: CASSLWEQSNYGYTF
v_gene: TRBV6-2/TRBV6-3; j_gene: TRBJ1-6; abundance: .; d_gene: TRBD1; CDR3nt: TGTGCCAGCAGTTACGGGGACAGAAATTCACCCCTCCACTTT; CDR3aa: CASSYGDRNSPLHF
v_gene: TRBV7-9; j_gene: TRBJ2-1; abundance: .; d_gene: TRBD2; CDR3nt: TGTGCCAGCAGCTTATTCGGACTAGCGGGGGCAGTTGAGCAGTTCTTC; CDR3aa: CASSLFGLAGAVEQFF
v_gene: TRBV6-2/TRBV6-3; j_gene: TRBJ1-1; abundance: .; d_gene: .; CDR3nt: TGTGCCAGCAGTGTGGACAGTGGGAGATGGATGACTGAAGCTTTCTTT; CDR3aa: CASSVDSGRWMTEAFF
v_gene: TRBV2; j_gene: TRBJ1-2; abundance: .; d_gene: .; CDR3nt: TGTGCCAGCATAACGGGGAACGACTATGGCTACACCTTC; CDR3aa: CASITGNDYGYTF
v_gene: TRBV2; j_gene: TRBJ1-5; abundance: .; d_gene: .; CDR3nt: TGTGCCAGCATGGTCCTGAAACCAGGGAAGTCGAGCAATCAGCCCCAGCATTTT; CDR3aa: CASMVLKPGKSSNQPQHF
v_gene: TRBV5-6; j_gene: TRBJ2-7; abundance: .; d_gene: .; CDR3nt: TGTGCCAGCAGCCTCGACGGGACCTACGAGCAGTACTTC; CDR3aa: CASSLDGTYEQYF
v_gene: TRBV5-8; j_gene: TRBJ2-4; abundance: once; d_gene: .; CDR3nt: TGTGCCAGCAGCTTGGTCGGGGTGGACATTCAGTACTTC; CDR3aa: CASSLVGVDIQYF
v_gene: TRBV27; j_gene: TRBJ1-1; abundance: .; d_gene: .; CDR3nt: TGTGCCAGCACGGCAGGGTCAAAAGCTTTCTTT; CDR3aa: CASTAGSKAFF
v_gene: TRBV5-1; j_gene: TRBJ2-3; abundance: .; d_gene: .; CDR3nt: TGCGCCAGCAGCTTGGGGCTAGCCATTAGCACAGATACGCAGTATTTT; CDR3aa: CASSLGLAISTDTQYF
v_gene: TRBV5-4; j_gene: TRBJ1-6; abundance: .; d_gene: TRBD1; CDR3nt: TGTGCCAGCAGCTTGGACAGGGGTAATTCACCCCTCCACTTT; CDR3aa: CASSLDRGNSPLHF
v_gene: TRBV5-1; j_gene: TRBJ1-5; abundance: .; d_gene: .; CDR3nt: TGCGCCAGCAGCTTGGATGGCAGGGCGGATCAGCCCCAGCATTTT; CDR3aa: CASSLDGRADQPQHF
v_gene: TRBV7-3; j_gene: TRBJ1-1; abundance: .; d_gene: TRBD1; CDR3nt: TGTGCCAGCAGCTTGTACCCGGGACAGTCTTATGAAGCTTTCTTT; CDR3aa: CASSLYPGQSYEAFF
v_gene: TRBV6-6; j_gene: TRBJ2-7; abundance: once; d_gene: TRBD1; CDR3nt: TGTGCCAGCAGTCTCTGGACAGGGGGCCACGAGCAGTACTTC; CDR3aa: CASSLWTGGHEQYF
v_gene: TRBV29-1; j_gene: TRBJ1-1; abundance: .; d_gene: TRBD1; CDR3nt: TGCAGCGTTGAGGGCTGGGACAGTCTGAACACTGAAGCTTTCTTT; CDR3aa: CSVEGWDSLNTEAFF
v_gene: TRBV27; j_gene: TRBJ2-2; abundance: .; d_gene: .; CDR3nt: TGTGCCAGCGGTCTTGGACGGGGCACCGGGGAGCTGTTTTTT; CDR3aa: CASGLGRGTGELFF